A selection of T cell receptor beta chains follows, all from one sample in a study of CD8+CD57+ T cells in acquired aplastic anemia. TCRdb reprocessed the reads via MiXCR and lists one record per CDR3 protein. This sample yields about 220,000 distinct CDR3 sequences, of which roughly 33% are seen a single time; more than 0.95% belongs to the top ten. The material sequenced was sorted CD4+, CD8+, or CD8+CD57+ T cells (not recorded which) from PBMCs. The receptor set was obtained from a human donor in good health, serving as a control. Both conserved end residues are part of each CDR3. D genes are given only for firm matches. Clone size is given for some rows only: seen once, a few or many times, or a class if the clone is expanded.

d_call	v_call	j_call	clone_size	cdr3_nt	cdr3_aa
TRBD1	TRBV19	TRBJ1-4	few	TGTGCCTGGAAGAGAGACAGGGACGTGGGAAAACTGTTTTTT	CAWKRDRDVGKLFF
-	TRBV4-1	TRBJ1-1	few	TGCGCCAGCAGCAAGATTGGGACTTTAGGAGCTTTCTTT	CASSKIGTLGAFF
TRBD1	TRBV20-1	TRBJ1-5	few	TGCAGTGCCCGGGGACAGAATAATCAGCCCCAGCATTTT	CSARGQNNQPQHF
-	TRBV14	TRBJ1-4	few	TGTGCCAGCAGTGAAGGCAAACGTCCCGAAAAACTGTTTTTT	CASSEGKRPEKLFF
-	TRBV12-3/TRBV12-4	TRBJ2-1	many	TGTGCCAGCAGTTCGGGGAGGAGGCATGAGCAGTTCTTC	CASSSGRRHEQFF
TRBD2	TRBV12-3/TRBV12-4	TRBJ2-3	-	TGTGCCAGTTTGAGACGGACTAGCGGGGTCACAGATACGCAGTATTTT	CASLRRTSGVTDTQYF
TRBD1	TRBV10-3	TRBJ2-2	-	TGTGCCAGCAGACCAGGGGGCTCCGGGGAGCTGTTTTTT	CASRPGGSGELFF
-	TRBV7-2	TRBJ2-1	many	TGTGCCAGCAGCCTATTGGGCATCGAGCAGTTCTTC	CASSLLGIEQFF
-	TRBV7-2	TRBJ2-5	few	TGTGCCAGCAGCTTAGAGGGAAGACGAGAGACCCAGTACTTC	CASSLEGRRETQYF
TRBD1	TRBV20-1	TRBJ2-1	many	TGCAGTGCTAGGCGTCGGGACAGGCTCTCCTACAATGAGCAGTTCTTC	CSARRRDRLSYNEQFF
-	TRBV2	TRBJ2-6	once	TGTGCCAGTATACAGGTAGCTGGGGCCAACGTCCTGACTTTC	CASIQVAGANVLTF
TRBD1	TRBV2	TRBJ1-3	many	TGTGCCAGCACTACAGGGGTCCGGAACACCATATATTTT	CASTTGVRNTIYF
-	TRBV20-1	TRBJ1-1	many	TGCAGTGCTCTGACAGTTACTCTGAACACTGAAGCTTTCTTT	CSALTVTLNTEAFF
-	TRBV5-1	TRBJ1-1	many	TGCGCCAGCATAGGTGCGAACACTGAAGCTTTCTTT	CASIGANTEAFF
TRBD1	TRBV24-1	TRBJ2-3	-	TGTGCCACCAGTGACCCGCACAGGGGGTCAGATACGCAGTATTTT	CATSDPHRGSDTQYF
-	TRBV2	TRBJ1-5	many	TGTGCCAGCCAGGACAGTAGCAATCAGCCCCAGCATTTT	CASQDSSNQPQHF
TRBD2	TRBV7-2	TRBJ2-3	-	TGTGCCAGCAGTTTACAGCGGGGGGGCCCCGGAGATACGCAGTATTTT	CASSLQRGGPGDTQYF